These 8 T cell receptor beta chains were all obtained from the same sample, sequenced in a study of CD8 T cells in ankylosing spondylitis. What these receptors recognize is not known. Study observations and caveats: Fewer than ten highly homologous variants made up a TCR beta motif, and this motif appeared characteristic of ankylosing spondylitis blood.

TCRdb re-derived calls from the 5' RACE reads in MiXCR, one entry per CDR3 protein. Of some 840,000 distinct CDR3 sequences in the sample, about 12% were seen once. Sequencing was done on a sample of blood, either unsorted or a sorted T cell fraction (not recorded which). These receptors originate from a male donor with ankylosing spondylitis.

This chain uses TRBV6-1 with TRBJ2-7; 7 nucleotides match TRBD2. The V segment lost 9 bases and the J segment 3 bases; nucleotides outside the gene matches: 11. Per the germline V gene, CDR1 is MNHNS and CDR2 is SASEGT. The CDR3 has 14 amino acids. CDR3 nucleotides: TGTGCCAGTAAAAGGACTAGAAATTTCTACGAGCAGTACTTC. It is translated as CASKRTRNFYEQYF.

This clonotype was detected many times. V gene TRBV20-1 combines with J gene TRBJ2-7; D is perhaps TRBD1 or TRBD2 (5 bases each). The germline V and J ends were trimmed by 4 bases and 4 bases, with 20 bases remaining between them. CDR1 and CDR2 from the germline V gene are DFQATT and SNEGSKA (reference sequence). There are 15 residues in the CDR3. The DNA of the CDR3 is TGCAGTGCTATCCCAATTGGGGGTCCCGGGTACGAGCAGTACTTC. It yields the protein CSAIPIGGPGYEQYF.

This clonotype was seen ten or more times. This chain links TRBV6-5 with TRBJ2-7; TRBD1 agrees at 10 bases. Germline assignment: CDR1 MNHEY and CDR2 SVGAGI. J lost 1 base, V lost 4 bases, and 1 base had no gene match. The CDR3 sequence is 14 residues long. This CDR3 reads CASSSDRGSYEQYF. DNA of the CDR3: TGTGCCAGCAGTTCGGACAGGGGGTCCTACGAGCAGTACTTC.

This clonotype was observed at least ten times. The chain links TRBV10-3 to TRBJ2-7; D not resolved. V shed 0 bases and J shed 13 bases, with 13 bases lying between them. CDR1 and CDR2 from the germline V gene are ENHRY and SYGVKD. The CDR3 is 12 residues long. The CDR3 region has the DNA TGTGCCATCAGTGAGTCTGGCCTTGCAGGTTACTTC. This gives the protein CAISESGLAGYF.

There are a few counts of this clonotype. V usage is TRBV13 and J usage is TRBJ2-5; D perhaps matches TRBD1 (6 bases). This CDR3 is 14 amino acids long. Germline V gives CDR1 PRHDT, CDR2 FYEKMQ (reference sequence). Trimming removed 2 bases from V and 2 bases from J, with 9 bases in between. CDR3 bases: TGTGCCAGCAGCTTAAACAGGGAACAAGAGACCCAGTACTTC. Its protein product is CASSLNREQETQYF.

J is TRBJ2-1 and V is TRBV7-2; D might be TRBD1 (6 bases). Trimming removed 5 bases from V and 6 bases from J, with 14 bases in between. Germline assignment: CDR1 SGHTA and CDR2 FQGNSA. This CDR3 has 14 residues. The CDR3 bases are TGTGCCAGCAGCCGATACAGGGCTGGCAATGAGCAGTTCTTC. Translating gives CASSRYRAGNEQFF.

This clonotype was seen more than once but under ten times. The chain links TRBV7-2 to TRBJ2-6, with D possibly TRBD1 on 6 matching bases. The CDR3 runs to 17 residues. Per the germline V gene, CDR1 is SGHTA and CDR2 is FQGNSA. V was cut by 5 bases and J by 0 bases, with 14 bases left in between. The CDR3 nucleotides are TGTGCCAGCAGCAAGACAGGCTTACACTCTGGGGCCAACGTCCTGACTTTC. It codes for CASSKTGLHSGANVLTF.

The gene calls are TRBV11-3 and TRBJ1-1, with 7 nucleotides matching TRBD1. This CDR3 contains 14 residues. Unmatched junction bases numbered 7, after V lost 4 bases and J lost 5 bases. Germline V lookup: CDR1 SGHNT, CDR2 YENEEA. The CDR3 sequence: CASSSQGEQTEAFF. CDR3 DNA: TGTGCCAGCAGCTCGCAGGGGGAACAGACTGAAGCTTTCTTT.